The 32 T cell receptor beta chains given below trace back to one sample, sequenced in a study of cytomegalovirus exposure and HLA in healthy donors. Primers included in the PCR were 60 Vbeta and 13 Jbeta primers. The assay was immunoSEQ multiplex PCR, and TCRdb's table has in-frame clones only and misses some. The sample has 200,000 to 250,000 clones; approximately 80% are singletons. The specimen was PBMCs. The source of these receptors is a male donor in good health and CMV-seronegative.

The chain couples TRBV2 to TRBJ2-6; no clear D gene. V was pared by 4 bases and J by 1 base, with 8 bases between. Germline V gene data show CDR1 as SNHLY and CDR2 as FYNNEI. This CDR3 comprises 15 residues. The CDR3 nucleotides read TGTGCCAGCAGTGGAGCCGCGTCTGGGGCCAACGTCCTGACTTTC. It encodes CASSGAASGANVLTF.

This clone was counted once. This rearrangement joins TRBV7-8 to TRBJ2-1; D uncertain. This CDR3 spans 16 amino acids. V shed 2 bases and J shed 8 bases, with 19 bases lying between them. Germline V CDR1 and CDR2: SGHVS, FQNEAQ. The DNA for the CDR3 is TGTGCCAGCAGCTTACGGCGCGCGGTCCCGAGCGATGAGCAGTTCTTC. It is translated as CASSLRRAVPSDEQFF. Supplemented by reference TRBV7-8 and TRBJ2-1, the full variable domain reads GAGVSQSPRYKVAKRGQDVALRCDPISGHVSLFWYQQALGQGPEFLTYFQNEAQLDKSGLPSDRFFAERPEGSVSTLKIQRTQQEDSAVYLCASSLRRAVPSDEQFFGPGTRLTVL.

This chain uses TRBV11-2 with TRBJ1-3; tentatively, D is TRBD1 (6 bases). The CDR3 has 15 residues. CDR1 SGHAT and CDR2 FQNNGV come from the germline V gene. V dropped 5 bases and J dropped 2 bases, with 13 bases sitting between them. The CDR3 region has the DNA TGTGCCAGCAGCAATCCGAACAGGGCTGGAAACACCATATATTTT. Encoded protein: CASSNPNRAGNTIYF.

Regarding this clone: One end of the junction varies from germline; a read error may be responsible. This chain connects TRBV7-9 to TRBJ2-7; TRBD2 agrees at 14 bases. Per the germline V gene, CDR1 is SEHNR and CDR2 is FQNEAQ (reference sequence). The CDR3 is 17 residues long. The CDR3 loop is CSSSLRLAGGPHLEQYF. The DNA of the CDR3 is TGTTCCAGCAGCTTAAGACTAGCGGGAGGGCCACATCTCGAGCAGTACTTC.

The chain links TRBV10-2 to TRBJ2-5; possible D gene TRBD2, 5 bases. Judging by the DNA end, TRBJ2-7 fits better; the J call may be wrong. Germline lookup yields CDR1 WSHSY and CDR2 SAAADI. This CDR3 has 13 residues. The CDR3 bases are TGCGCCAGCAGTGCTAGCTGGTCCTACGAGCAGTACTTC. It is translated as CASSASWSYEQYF.

This clone was picked up one time. The V call is TRBV6-1, the J call TRBJ2-1, with D maybe TRBD1 (6 bases). Germline CDR1 reads MNHNS; CDR2 reads SASEGT. CDR3 length equals 15 residues. The V and J ends lost 7 bases and 6 bases respectively, with 19 bases between them. The CDR3 region is CASKKGHIEVNEQFF. The CDR3 DNA follows: TGTGCCAGCAAGAAGGGACATATAGAGGTCAATGAGCAGTTCTTC.

The chain's CDR3 is CSVEGSRGGYGYTF. As DNA, the CDR3 is TGCAGCGTTGAGGGGTCAAGGGGCGGCTATGGCTACACCTTC. The genes are TRBV29-1 and TRBJ1-2, with D perhaps matching TRBD1 (5 bases). This CDR3 has 14 residues. Between the trimmed V and J ends, which lost 3 bases and 4 bases, there was a span of 15 bases. The germline V gene has CDR1 SQVTM and CDR2 ANQGSEA.

The chain recombines TRBV19 with TRBJ2-6; D is ambiguous. V lost 1 base to trimming and J lost 4 bases, with 11 bases between them. Germline V gives CDR1 LNHDA, CDR2 SQIVND (reference sequence). The CDR3 has 16 residues. CDR3 protein: CASSIVSGSGANVLTF. CDR3 bases: TGTGCCAGTAGTATAGTGTCCGGGTCCGGGGCCAACGTCCTGACTTTC. The entire variable domain, with the rest obtained from reference TRBV19 and TRBJ2-6, is as follows: DGGITQSPKYLFRKEGQNVTLSCEQNLNHDAMYWYRQDPGQGLRLIYYSQIVNDFQKGDIAEGYSVSREKKESFPLTVTSAQKNPTAFYLCASSIVSGSGANVLTFGAGSRLTVL.

V gene TRBV19 combines with J gene TRBJ1-1, with 7 bases that match TRBD1. With V trimmed by 4 bases and J by 5 bases, 7 bases remained unmatched. Germline lookup yields CDR1 LNHDA and CDR2 SQIVND (reference sequence). This CDR3 comprises 14 residues. For the CDR3, the DNA is TGTGCCAGTAGTAGACAGGGTAGTCGGACTGAAGCTTTCTTT. Translation gives CASSRQGSRTEAFF. Filled out from reference TRBV19 and TRBJ1-1, the complete variable domain reads DGGITQSPKYLFRKEGQNVTLSCEQNLNHDAMYWYRQDPGQGLRLIYYSQIVNDFQKGDIAEGYSVSREKKESFPLTVTSAQKNPTAFYLCASSRQGSRTEAFFGQGTRLTVV.

This chain connects TRBV7-3 to TRBJ1-1; D gene unclear. The CDR3 consists of 14 residues. The V gene's germline CDR1 is SGHTA and CDR2 FQGTGA. Trimming took 1 base from V and 4 from J, leaving 10 bases between them. DNA for the CDR3: TGTGCCAGCAGCTTAATGGTGGAGGGCACTGAAGCTTTCTTT. It is translated as CASSLMVEGTEAFF. The full variable domain, rest sourced from reference TRBV7-3 and TRBJ1-1, is GAGVSQTPSNKVTEKGKYVELRCDPISGHTALYWYRQSLGQGPEFLIYFQGTGAADDSGLPNDRFFAVRPEGSVSTLKIQRTERGDSAVYLCASSLMVEGTEAFFGQGTRLTVV.

This clone appeared once. The chain recombines TRBV23-1 with TRBJ2-7, with 9 bases aligning to TRBD1. TRBV23-1 is identified as an open reading frame with a role that is uncertain. The CDR3 is 22 amino acids. The V gene end was trimmed by 0 bases and the J gene end by 0 bases; junction bases not matched to a gene: 21. Here the CDR3 reads CASSQSGPSFTLDRGDSYEQYF. The CDR3 nucleotides read TGCGCCAGCAGTCAATCGGGCCCCTCTTTCACCTTGGACAGGGGTGACTCCTACGAGCAGTACTTC.

This clone was detected only once. The chain joins TRBV6-6 to TRBJ2-7; 9 bases agree with TRBD2. This CDR3 is 16 amino acids long. The germline CDR1 and CDR2 sequences are MNHNY and SVGAGI (reference sequence). The ends lost 0 bases at V and 1 base at J; junction bases unmatched: 4. The CDR3 region has the DNA TGTGCCAGCAGTTACTCTAGGCTAGCGGGATCCTACGAGCAGTACTTC. Translation gives CASSYSRLAGSYEQYF.

The rearrangement joins TRBV4-1 to TRBJ2-1; 7 nucleotides agree with TRBD1. Germline CDR1 and CDR2: MGHRA and YSYEKL. Trimming removed 4 bases from V and 0 bases from J; junction bases left unmatched: 9. The CDR3 covers 17 residues. CDR3 bases: TGCGCCAGCAGCCGTACAACGGACAGGAGCTCCTACAATGAGCAGTTCTTC. Its protein product is CASSRTTDRSSYNEQFF.

This clone was counted once. The chain has TRBV28 and TRBJ2-3; TRBD1 matches at 10 bases. The CDR3 is made up of 14 amino acids. Germline trimming cut 6 bases from V and 5 bases from J; bases unmatched to any gene: 5. Germline CDR1 is MDHEN and CDR2 is SYDVKM. Here the CDR3 DNA reads TGTGCCAGCAGGACAGGGGGCGCGAAAGATACGCAGTATTTT. Translating gives CASRTGGAKDTQYF. Filled out from reference TRBV28 and TRBJ2-3, the complete variable domain reads DVKVTQSSRYLVKRTGEKVFLECVQDMDHENMFWYRQDPGLGLRLIYFSYDVKMKEKGDIPEGYSVSREKKERFSLILESASTNQTSMYLCASRTGGAKDTQYFGPGTRLTVL.

V usage is TRBV6-1 and J usage is TRBJ2-7; 11 nucleotides line up with TRBD2. Germline V gene sequence: CDR1 MNHNS, CDR2 SASEGT. This CDR3 is 15 amino acids long. V trimming: 1 base; J trimming: 2 bases; junction bases outside the gene matches: 1. The CDR3 protein is CASSEGLAGPYEQYF. In nucleotides, the CDR3 is TGTGCCAGCAGTGAAGGACTAGCGGGACCCTACGAGCAGTACTTC.

The CDR3 spells CASSPDRYTGELFF. For the CDR3, the DNA is TGTGCCAGCAGCCCAGACAGGTACACCGGGGAGCTGTTTTTT. The V and J genes are TRBV13 and TRBJ2-2; tentative D call: TRBD1 (6 bases). The CDR3 sequence is 14 residues long. Germline V gene sequence: CDR1 PRHDT, CDR2 FYEKMQ (reference sequence). Trimming pared 5 bases from V and 3 bases from J, leaving 10 bases between.

This clone came up a few times. This same CDR3 is encoded by further DNA sequences in the sample. This chain links TRBV7-9 with TRBJ2-5; the D is unclear. Trimming took 5 bases from V and 4 from J, leaving 8 bases between them. This CDR3 has 12 residues. From germline, CDR1 is SEHNR and CDR2 FQNEAQ (reference sequence). In DNA form, the CDR3 reads TGTGCCAGCAGCAGGAGAGGAGAGACCCAGTACTTC. Encoded protein: CASSRRGETQYF.

This clone was counted between two and nine times. The CDR3 region has the DNA TGCGCCAGCAGCCCGACTAGCGGGAGGCTAACTTCCTACGAGCAGTACTTC. Its translation is CASSPTSGRLTSYEQYF. This chain links TRBV5-1 with TRBJ2-7, with 13 bases aligning to TRBD2. The V segment lost 4 bases and the J segment 1 base; nucleotides outside the gene matches: 8. Germline V gene sequence: CDR1 SGHRS, CDR2 YFSETQ. The CDR3 runs to 17 residues.

This sequence joins TRBV4-2 and TRBJ1-5; 10 bases map to TRBD1. This CDR3 comprises 15 residues. Per germline, CDR1 LGHNA and CDR2 YNFKEQ. J gave up 6 bases and V 1 base, and 3 bases lay outside the gene matches. In DNA, the CDR3 is TGTGCCAGCAGCCAAGGGACAGGGGGGAGTCAGCCCCAGCATTTT. Protein: CASSQGTGGSQPQHF.

This clone appeared a few times. This rearrangement joins TRBV2 to TRBJ2-7, with D possibly being TRBD2 (6 bases). CDR1 SNHLY and CDR2 FYNNEI come from the germline V gene. V gave up 3 bases and J gave up 5 bases, with 14 bases separating them. This CDR3 is built from 14 residues. In DNA, the CDR3 is TGTGCCAGCAGTGAGCGCAGGGAGGCCCACGAGCAGTACTTC. It translates to CASSERREAHEQYF.

CDR3 sequence reads: CASSPGQGSGPQETQYF. The CDR3 DNA follows: TGTGCCAGCAGCCCCGGACAGGGGTCGGGCCCGCAAGAGACCCAGTACTTC. V is TRBV5-8 and J is TRBJ2-5; 9 bases are shared with TRBD1. The CDR3 runs to 17 residues. The V gene end was trimmed by 4 bases and the J gene end by 2 bases; junction bases not matched to a gene: 12. CDR1 is SGHTS and CDR2 is YDEGEE in the germline V gene.

The sample holds one count of this clone. The V call is TRBV18, the J call TRBJ2-7, with 8 bases that match TRBD1. J was trimmed by 6 bases and V by 2 bases; bases with no gene match: 9. Looked up from germline, CDR1 is KGHSH and CDR2 is LQKENI. The CDR3 covers 15 residues. CDR3 protein: CASSPGGTGPGEQYF. In DNA, the CDR3 is TGTGCCAGCTCACCAGGAGGGACAGGACCGGGCGAGCAGTACTTC.

The CDR3, as DNA: TGTGCCAGCAGTTTATTAGTGGGGACAGGGAATCAGCCCCAGCATTTT. This translates into CASSLLVGTGNQPQHF. The chain joins TRBV28 to TRBJ1-5; TRBD1 agrees at 9 bases. Germline CDR1 and CDR2: MDHEN and SYDVKM. The length of the CDR3 is 16 residues. Losses at the gene ends were 1 base for V and 4 bases for J; bases not matched to a gene: 5.

In nucleotides, the CDR3 is TGTGCCGCCTCAAAGGGGACTAGCCTCGAAGAGACCCAGTACTTC. Translating gives CAASKGTSLEETQYF. This chain connects TRBV10-3 to TRBJ2-5; 9 bases are a match to TRBD2. Germline V gene sequence: CDR1 ENHRY, CDR2 SYGVKD. The V and J ends lost 11 bases and 3 bases, in that order; junction bases with no gene match: 13. This CDR3 is 15 amino acids long.

As for this clone: A junction end diverges from the germline sequence, so it may reflect a read error. The chain employs TRBV7-9 and TRBJ2-1; 11 bases map to TRBD2. The CDR3 has 16 residues. Germline CDR1 reads SEHNR; CDR2 reads FQNEAQ (reference sequence). The CDR3 nucleotides are TGTTCCAGCAGCCCTGGTAGCGGGAGGGCCTACAATGAGCAGTTCTTC. Protein product: CSSSPGSGRAYNEQFF.

This chain joins TRBV7-8 and TRBJ1-5, with 8 bases matching TRBD1. The V and J ends lost 5 bases and 5 bases, in that order; junction bases with no gene match: 11. The CDR3 totals 16 residues. Germline lookup yields CDR1 SGHVS and CDR2 FQNEAQ. The CDR3 region is CASSRLQGAGDQPQHF. Written as DNA, the CDR3 is TGTGCCAGCAGCCGTCTTCAGGGGGCCGGCGATCAGCCCCAGCATTTT.

The chain uses TRBV18 and TRBJ2-1, with 12 bases matching TRBD2. The CDR3 runs 16 residues. V lost 3 bases and J lost 4; bases outside the gene matches: 4. The germline CDR1 and CDR2 sequences are KGHSH and LQKENI. Here the CDR3 DNA reads TGTGCCAGCTCACCCGGACTAGCGGGACCGTACAATGAGCAGTTCTTC. As protein: CASSPGLAGPYNEQFF.

The V gene is TRBV28, the J gene TRBJ2-7; D is unclear. The CDR3 length is 12 residues. Germline values: CDR1 MDHEN, CDR2 SYDVKM. V gave up 3 bases and J gave up 7 bases, with 10 bases separating them. CDR3 nucleotide sequence: TGTGCCAGCAGTTTCAATGGCTTGGAGCAGTACTTC. Amino acids: CASSFNGLEQYF.

This clone showed up just a few times. This sequence joins TRBV7-6 and TRBJ2-3, with D possibly TRBD2 on 6 matching bases. This CDR3 is built from 13 residues. The V end lost 1 base, the J end lost 6 bases, and 8 bases lay between the germline ends. Looked up from germline, CDR1 is SGHVS and CDR2 is FNYEAQ. The CDR3 sequence is CASSLGEVDTQYF. CDR3 nucleotides: TGTGCCAGCAGCTTAGGGGAGGTGGATACGCAGTATTTT.

V usage is TRBV6-1 and J usage is TRBJ2-1; D is ambiguous. Germline CDR1 reads MNHNS; CDR2 reads SASEGT. With 7 bases removed from V and 0 bases from J, the gap between germline ends came to 13 bases. The CDR3 is made up of 15 amino acids. CDR3 amino acids: CASNILESSYNEQFF. The CDR3 nucleotides read TGTGCCAGCAACATTTTGGAGAGCTCCTACAATGAGCAGTTCTTC.

This clone was counted once. CDR3 residues: CASRGRGGFGTDTQYF. The CDR3 coding sequence is TGTGCCAGCCGAGGTCGAGGGGGTTTCGGCACAGATACGCAGTATTTT. The chain is built from TRBV2 and TRBJ2-3, with D perhaps matching TRBD1 (6 bases). This CDR3 region has 16 residues. V was clipped by 8 bases and J by 1 base, with 19 bases between them. From germline, CDR1 is SNHLY and CDR2 FYNNEI.

This rearrangement joins TRBV11-1 to TRBJ2-5; 11 nucleotides match TRBD2. The CDR3 totals 15 residues. CDR1 and CDR2 (germline): SGHAT, FQDESV (reference sequence). Trimming cost V 5 bases and J 4 bases; bases outside gene matches: 6. Here the CDR3 reads CASSQTSGRRETQYF. The CDR3 coding sequence is TGTGCCAGCAGCCAAACTAGCGGGAGACGAGAGACCCAGTACTTC.